This T cell receptor (beta chain) came from a study of T-cell memory formation after mild COVID-19 (dated by TCRdb to the early 2020s). Notes on the research overall: TCR sequence clusters from the two donors were found to be largely donor specific. T-cell clones expanding and contracting after mild COVID-19 in a couple of donors were tracked by longitudinal TCRalpha and TCRbeta repertoire sequencing. The cohort comprised two young, previously healthy adult volunteers, one female and one male.

As for this clonotype: The target of this receptor is not known. Qualities for individual bases were not recorded, and no much larger clone is one base off.

From a lookup of the germline V gene (reference sequence), CDR1 and CDR2 are SEHNR and FQNEAQ. From the cysteine up to the phenylalanine, the CDR3 has a length of 16 residues. Kept here is only the CDR3 DNA, which spans 48 bases and is read in frame from base 1. Trimming takes 0 bases from V and 3 bases from J, and the germline ends sit 14 bases apart. TCRdb shows the sequencer as Illumina NovaSeq 6000. Using 5'RACE with constant-segment primers, TCRalpha and TCRbeta cDNA libraries were constructed, with sample barcodes and unique molecular identifiers added in the process. Trizol reagent was used to extract RNA from every sample. Library amplification was performed in two PCR steps, and a second sample barcode and Illumina TruSeq adapters were introduced in the second step. Libraries were sequenced on an Illumina NovaSeq with 2 x 150 bp paired-end reads. Regarding the original processing steps: The reads were demultiplexed and collapsed into UMI-guided consensus sequences using migec v1.2.7. Using mixcr v2.1.11, the UMI consensuses were aligned to TRA and TRB V and J templates and assembled into clonotypes. Clonotypes were classified as expanded or contracted when called significant by both edgeR and NoisET, with noise models trained on biological replicates. edgeR calls used a false discovery rate-adjusted p below 0.01 and a log2 fold-change threshold of 1. PCA with hierarchical clustering of max-normalized trajectories of the 1000 most abundant clonotypes was used as exploratory dynamics analysis. Separately sequenced CD4+ and CD8+ repertoires were used to assign the CD4 or CD8 phenotype of responding clones. The raw public data were reprocessed by TCRdb itself: fastp quality trimming at Q25, MiXCR clonotype calling, in-frame beta chains only. Entries that share a CDR3 protein sequence are merged under the most common genes and DNA. TCRdb's processing, not the authors' own work, is the source of the V and J calls. Recorded for this sample are more than 150,000 distinct CDR3 sequences; 20% to 25% of them occurred a single time. Together, the top ten hold roughly 24% of the sample.

On the study overall, not on this receptor specifically: Balanced CD4/CD8 phenotypes were observed for clones contracting from day 15 to 85, whereas a bias towards CD4+ was observed for a second wave of clones expanding from day 15 to 37. Contracting CD4+ clones were located mainly in the CM and EM memory subsets, whereas CD8+ clones were found to be enriched in EMRA. Only a couple of mild cases were covered by the study, and larger cohorts that include severe cases with pre-infection samples were considered necessary. Whether the second-wave clones peaking on day 37 were SARS-CoV-2 specific was not confirmed. Some responding clones were found in pre-infection memory, which suggests that pre-existing cross-reactive memory T cells took part in the SARS-CoV-2 response.

Ficoll-Paque density gradient centrifugation was the method used to isolate PBMCs. Input material: PBMCs or a T cell subset sorted from them (not recorded which). This TCR derives from an adult woman who had mild COVID-19 (a few samples of this study predate the infection). The sample titles of this study are shuffled in the database, so cell type and time point are left out; the donor was told from shared clones. The sequence is built from TRBV7-9 and TRBJ1-2; too little of a D gene remains to name it. The DNA reads TGTGCCAGCAGCTTAGCGCCCGTATGGGGAGACTATGGCTACACCTTC. Protein translation: CASSLAPVWGDYGYTF.